The rows below give T cell receptor beta chains drawn from one sample of a study of blood T cell repertoires in COVID-19. Using immunoSEQ multiplex PCR, the repertoire was profiled, and TCRdb retains in-frame clones only, with some absent. The table includes 60,000 to 95,000 clones, 87% detected once. Source material: peripheral blood. The receptors shown here come from a woman aged 45 to 65 with acute or convalescent COVID-19. The CDR3 runs from the conserved cysteine through the conserved F or W.

CDR3 protein	V gene	J gene
CASSAGRGAYQETQYF	TRBV5-8	TRBJ2-5
CASSQVEEGPYEQYF	TRBV4-1	TRBJ2-7
CAWSVEHYTGELFF	TRBV30	TRBJ2-2
CASSLREKLFF	TRBV12-3/TRBV12-4	TRBJ1-4
CATSDPWTGYGYTF	TRBV24-1	TRBJ1-2
CASSIVVDGDGYTF	TRBV19	TRBJ1-2
CASSQGQSYGYTF	TRBV4-3	TRBJ1-2
CATSGDSYPAEQFF	TRBV24-1	TRBJ2-1
CASSRRLAGPTGETQYF	TRBV7-2	TRBJ2-5
CASSLASGILNTEAFF	TRBV5-1	TRBJ1-1
CASSWDSDNSPLHF	TRBV5-6	TRBJ1-6
CASSRNDRGWVGYTF	TRBV19	TRBJ1-2
CSASDQGLVNTIYF	TRBV20-1	TRBJ1-3
CASSRTRRYEQYF	TRBV19	TRBJ2-7
CASRNTGLTSAAYSYNEQFF	TRBV19	TRBJ2-1
CASSLGQGRDIQYF	TRBV7-9	TRBJ2-4
CASSSGQRQETQYF	TRBV19	TRBJ2-5
CASSEQGKKLNGYTF	TRBV2	TRBJ1-2
CASSFPGSTEAFF	TRBV6-5	TRBJ1-1
CASSYGQGYYTF	TRBV6-5	TRBJ1-2
CASTTTGGTYEQYF	TRBV10-2	TRBJ2-7
CASSLTGQGPYNEQFF	TRBV7-3	TRBJ2-1
CASSLLQSNEKLFF	TRBV5-1	TRBJ1-4
CASSQGTAANYGYTF	TRBV4-3	TRBJ1-2
CASSLGPGATEAFF	TRBV7-9	TRBJ1-1
CASRPSGRETQYF	TRBV7-2	TRBJ2-5
CASSLSPGKTGAFF	TRBV6-6	TRBJ1-1
CASSRVPGQGSDSPLHF	TRBV19	TRBJ1-6
CASSQLLAGGLNEQFF	TRBV4-1	TRBJ2-1
CASRRDRGVANYGYTF	TRBV2	TRBJ1-2
CASSFRLAETQETQYF	TRBV28	TRBJ2-5
CASSTQGNTGELFF	TRBV19	TRBJ2-2
CSVERASYGYTF	TRBV29-1	TRBJ1-2
CASSLRTGVYIDYGYTF	TRBV5-5	TRBJ1-2
CASSRGDSNYGYTF	TRBV3-1/TRBV3-2	TRBJ1-2
CAWSIGTGGTEAFF	TRBV30	TRBJ1-1
CASSPTGTSGRDGELFF	TRBV6-6	TRBJ2-2
CASRSDRVVTYEQYF	TRBV2	TRBJ2-7
CASSRNRAASNEKLFF	TRBV2	TRBJ1-4
CASSYARASEAFF	TRBV6-6	TRBJ1-1
CAISDLRKASGKYNEQFF	TRBV10-3	TRBJ2-1
CASSKGGGYHTDTQYF	TRBV6-1	TRBJ2-3
CASSQVLGQAGGYTF	TRBV3-1/TRBV3-2	TRBJ1-2
CASSVPLGTGENGYTF	TRBV10-1	TRBJ1-2
CASSVRAGAGELFF	TRBV9	TRBJ2-2
CASSSTGLGGNEQFF	TRBV7-3	TRBJ2-1
CASRPTGASNQPQHF	TRBV2	TRBJ1-5
CASSEAGFGADVSPLHF	TRBV6-1	TRBJ1-6
CASSVGTGYTQPQHF	TRBV27	TRBJ1-5
CASKITAHLYGYTF	TRBV6-5	TRBJ1-2
CASGLASDTQYF	TRBV7-9	TRBJ2-3
CASSHRSTGGRLDEQYF	TRBV3-1/TRBV3-2	TRBJ2-7
CASSETGATNEKLFF	TRBV5-1	TRBJ1-4
CASSRRGGSTEAFF	TRBV6-2/TRBV6-3	TRBJ1-1
CASSRDRGNQPQHF	TRBV4-1	TRBJ1-5
CASRSGQGYSPLHF	TRBV19	TRBJ1-6
CASSVAGGEWYEQYF	TRBV9	TRBJ2-7
CASSQVGEGQPQHF	TRBV4-3	TRBJ1-5
CAWSGSRWRTQYF	TRBV30	TRBJ2-5